This T cell receptor (beta chain) was identified in a study of T cells in Graves' hyperthyroidism and ophthalmopathy. The study, taken as a whole, reports: Most expanded thyroid clonotypes above 0.001 recurred in blood.

Per the germline V gene, CDR1 is MNHNS and CDR2 is SASEGT. With 0 bases removed from V and 9 bases from J, the gap between germline ends came to 9 bases. This CDR3 is built from 13 residues. The study enrolled patients aged 18 to 65 with newly diagnosed hyperthyroidism of under 2 months' duration. Uncontrolled infection, other autoimmune disease, pregnancy or lactation led to exclusion. TCR beta CDR3 regions were amplified from RNA transcripts. The TCR CDR3 was amplified in a first-round RT-PCR using the HTBI primer set. TCRdb ran MiXCR on the multiplex PCR reads and lists one entry per CDR3 protein. The sample gives about 760,000 distinct CDR3 sequences, 35% of which show up once; roughly 30% is in the top ten. In this sample, this clonotype turned up many times. Its antigen is not identified.

The clonotype originates from a woman aged 40 to 50 with Graves' hyperthyroidism. Sequencing was done on a sample of blood. The chain carries TRBV6-1 and TRBJ1-5; no clear D. CDR3 bases: TGTGCCAGCAGTGAAGCGTATGACTGGCCCCAGCATTTT. Residues: CASSEAYDWPQHF.